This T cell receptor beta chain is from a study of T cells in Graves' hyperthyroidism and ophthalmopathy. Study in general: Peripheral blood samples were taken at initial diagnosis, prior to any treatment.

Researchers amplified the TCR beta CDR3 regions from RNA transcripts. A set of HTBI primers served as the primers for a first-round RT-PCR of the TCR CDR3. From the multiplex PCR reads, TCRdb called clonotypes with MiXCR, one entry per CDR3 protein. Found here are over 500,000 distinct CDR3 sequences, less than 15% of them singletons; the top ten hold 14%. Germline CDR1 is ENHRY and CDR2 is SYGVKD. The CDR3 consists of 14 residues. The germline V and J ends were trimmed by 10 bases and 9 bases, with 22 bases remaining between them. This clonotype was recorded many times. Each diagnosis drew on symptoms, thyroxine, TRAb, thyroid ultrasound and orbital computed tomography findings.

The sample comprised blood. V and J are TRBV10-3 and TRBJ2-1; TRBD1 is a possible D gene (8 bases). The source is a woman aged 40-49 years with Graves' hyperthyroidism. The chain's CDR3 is CATQGAGETGEQFF. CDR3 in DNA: TGTGCCACCCAGGGGGCGGGAGAGACGGGTGAGCAGTTCTTC.